Presented here are 6 T cell receptor beta chains from one specimen sequenced in a study of blood T cell repertoires in COVID-19. The assay was immunoSEQ multiplex PCR, and TCRdb's table has in-frame clones only and misses some. The profile shows about 12,000 clones, around 70% of them singletons. The sequenced sample was peripheral blood. These receptor sequences come from a man aged 60 to 69 with COVID-19, enrolled during active disease.

The rearrangement joins TRBV24-1 to TRBJ1-2; D not certain. This CDR3 comprises 13 residues. The germline V gene encodes CDR1 KGHDR and CDR2 SFDVKD. V was shortened by 5 bases and J by 0 bases, with 6 bases between the two germline ends. The CDR3 bases are TGTGCCACCAGTGCGACTGCTAACTATGGCTACACCTTC. Protein sequence: CATSATANYGYTF.

With respect to this clone: The sample carries other DNA sequences with the same CDR3. The V call is TRBV5-1, the J call TRBJ2-5, with TRBD1 identical over 10 bases. The ends lost 0 bases at V and 2 bases at J; junction bases unmatched: 4. The CDR3 is 16 amino acids. CDR1 and CDR2 (germline): SGHRS, YFSETQ. The CDR3 region has the DNA TGCGCCAGCAGCTTGGCCGGGACAGGGGAACAAGAGACCCAGTACTTC. Translation: CASSLAGTGEQETQYF.

The V gene is TRBV18, the J gene TRBJ2-1, with 14 bases matching TRBD2. Looked up from germline, CDR1 is KGHSH and CDR2 is LQKENI. The CDR3 is 17 residues long. V dropped 3 bases and J dropped 2; count of bases not matched to a gene: 3. CDR3 region: CASSPGTSGGAYNEQFF. The CDR3 DNA reads as TGTGCCAGCTCACCCGGGACTAGCGGGGGTGCCTACAATGAGCAGTTCTTC.

The CDR3 DNA sequence: TGTGCCAGCTCAACCGCAGGCGGGAGCACAGATACGCAGTATTTT. Its translation: CASSTAGGSTDTQYF. This chain joins TRBV18 and TRBJ2-3, with TRBD2 as a possible D gene (5 bases). The CDR3 extends over 15 amino acids. V lost 5 bases and J lost 0, with 12 bases in between. The germline CDR1 and CDR2 sequences are KGHSH and LQKENI. Complete variable domain (other parts from reference TRBV18 and TRBJ2-3): NAGVMQNPRHLVRRRGQEARLRCSPMKGHSHVYWYRQLPEEGLKFMVYLQKENIIDESGMPKERFSAEFPKEGPSILRIQQVVRGDSAAYFCASSTAGGSTDTQYFGPGTRLTVL.

V usage is TRBV5-1 and J usage is TRBJ2-1; 11 bases fit TRBD1. Germline lookup yields CDR1 SGHRS and CDR2 YFSETQ. Trimming removed 3 bases from V and 6 bases from J; junction bases left unmatched: 8. The CDR3 loop spans 16 amino acids. CDR3 bases: TGCGCCAGCAGCTGGGGACAGGGGGTGGCCGCCAATGAGCAGTTCTTC. As protein: CASSWGQGVAANEQFF.

This chain joins TRBV3-1 (or the pseudogene TRBV3-2) and TRBJ1-4; D is unclear. There are 12 residues in the CDR3. Germline CDR1 and CDR2: LGHDT and YNNKEL (reference sequence). V was clipped by 1 base and J by 8 bases, with 5 bases between them. CDR3 DNA sequence: TGTGCCAGCAGCCAAGGAGGGGAAAAACTGTTTTTT. Translating it yields CASSQGGEKLFF.